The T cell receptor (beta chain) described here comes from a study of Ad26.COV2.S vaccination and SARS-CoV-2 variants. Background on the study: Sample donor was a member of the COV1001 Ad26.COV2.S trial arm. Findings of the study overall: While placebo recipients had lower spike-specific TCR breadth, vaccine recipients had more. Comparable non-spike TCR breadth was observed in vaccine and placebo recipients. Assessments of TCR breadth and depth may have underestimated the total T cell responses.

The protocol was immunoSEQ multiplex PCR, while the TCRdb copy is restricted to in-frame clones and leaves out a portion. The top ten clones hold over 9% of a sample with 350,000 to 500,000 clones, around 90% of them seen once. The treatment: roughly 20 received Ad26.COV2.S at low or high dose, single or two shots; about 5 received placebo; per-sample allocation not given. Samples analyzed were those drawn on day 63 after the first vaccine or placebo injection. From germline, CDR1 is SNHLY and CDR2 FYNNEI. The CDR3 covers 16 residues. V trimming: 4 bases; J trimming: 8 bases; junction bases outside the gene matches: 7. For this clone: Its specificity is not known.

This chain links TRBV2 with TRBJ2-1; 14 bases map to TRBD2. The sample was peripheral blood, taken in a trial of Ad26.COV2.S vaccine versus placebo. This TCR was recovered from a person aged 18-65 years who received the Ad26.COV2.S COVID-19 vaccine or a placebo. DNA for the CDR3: TGTGCCAGCAGTGGGGGGACTAGCGGGAGCTGGTATGAGCAGTTCTTC. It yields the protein CASSGGTSGSWYEQFF.